This is a list of T cell receptor beta chains from one sample in a study of Ad26.COV2.S vaccination and SARS-CoV-2 variants. This table comes from immunoSEQ multiplex PCR, and its TCRdb copy is limited to in-frame clones, with some not included. The table records fewer than 500,000 clones, about nine tenths of them present only once. Sequences were derived from peripheral blood, sampled in a trial of Ad26.COV2.S vaccine versus placebo. Receptors originate from a person between 18 and 59 years old who received the Ad26.COV2.S COVID-19 vaccine or a placebo. Each CDR3 is given with its conserved first and last residue. Each record gives: V gene, CDR3 length, D gene, J gene, CDR3 protein. The D gene is left open where the match is weak.

>TRBV15|18|TRBD2|TRBJ2-7
CATSRDLLASGRTYEQYF
>TRBV3-1/TRBV3-2|13|NA|TRBJ2-7
CASSPGAFDEQYF
>TRBV5-1|14|NA|TRBJ1-2
CASSLWGVDYGYTF
>TRBV11-2|13|NA|TRBJ2-5
CASSVRSRETQYF
>TRBV5-1|14|TRBD2|TRBJ2-2
CASTMTMAGVELFF
>TRBV5-5|11|NA|TRBJ2-7
CASSSTYEQYF
>TRBV15|15|TRBD1|TRBJ2-1
CATSNRQGYYNEQFF
>TRBV11-2|16|TRBD1|TRBJ2-5
CASSLAPTGDKETQYF
>TRBV28|13|NA|TRBJ2-5
CASSTEGRETQYF
>TRBV13|15|TRBD1|TRBJ2-1
CASSPTGGDLGEQFF
>TRBV10-1|12|NA|TRBJ1-5
CARGEGGQPQHF
>TRBV3-1/TRBV3-2|15|NA|TRBJ1-3
CASSQDTSSGNTIYF
>TRBV19|15|NA|TRBJ1-1
CASSKGWVFQGEAFF
>TRBV24-1|19|TRBD2|TRBJ2-1
CATSDGLAGSERTYNEQFF
>TRBV6-2/TRBV6-3|13|NA|TRBJ2-7
CASSPSAGSEQYF
>TRBV15|16|NA|TRBJ2-3
CATSRAQGLGADTQYF
>TRBV13|17|TRBD2|TRBJ2-1
CASSSWTSGSAYNEQFF
>TRBV28|14|NA|TRBJ1-5
CASRPRGGNQPQHF
>TRBV10-3|15|TRBD1|TRBJ1-1
CATGQGGRLNTEAFF
>TRBV19|15|TRBD1|TRBJ2-4
CASSIADRVGNIQYF